Below are 30 T cell receptor beta chains sequenced from a single sample in a study of regulatory T cells in long-lasting Graves disease. TCR beta libraries were built with iRepertoire HTBI primers and Arm-PCR of CDR3 regions. TCRdb independently ran MiXCR on the multiplex PCR reads; one entry per CDR3 protein. This sample has around 400,000 distinct CDR3 sequences, with 12% found just once. Time point specified: newly diagnosed GD, antithyroid drugs for less than 3 months. There was RNA extracted from PBMCs, and the TCR library was made from it. These data also formed part of another study, on T cells in Graves' hyperthyroidism and ophthalmopathy.

The sequences come from peripheral blood mononuclear cells (PBMCs), collected at new diagnosis, from a patient treated with antithyroid drugs. The receptors were gathered from a woman aged 18-29 years with Graves disease.

This clonotype was detected ten times or more. The chain links TRBV7-8 to TRBJ2-3; D may be TRBD1 or TRBD2 (10 bases each). The germline V gene has CDR1 SGHVS and CDR2 FQNEAQ. This CDR3 contains 19 residues. V shed 0 bases and J shed 5 bases, with 24 bases lying between them. The CDR3 spells CASSLAGTGEAGGEDTQYF. The CDR3 DNA follows: TGTGCCAGCAGCTTAGCCGGGACAGGGGAAGCGGGAGGGGAAGATACGCAGTATTTT.

The chain links TRBV6-2 or TRBV6-3 to TRBJ1-5; 7 bases agree with TRBD1. In germline, CDR1 is MNHEY, CDR2 SVGEGT. V shed 0 bases, J shed 4 bases, and the junction held 6 bases outside the gene matches. This CDR3 has 16 residues. The CDR3 region is CASSYSARGRNQPQHF. Here the CDR3 DNA reads TGTGCCAGCAGTTACTCGGCCAGGGGGAGGAATCAGCCCCAGCATTTT.

This clonotype was seen many times. The chain links TRBV11-1 to TRBJ2-1; weak D call: TRBD2 (6 bases). The V gene's germline CDR1 is SGHAT and CDR2 FQDESV (reference sequence). Trimming shortened V by 6 bases and J by 5 bases, and 20 bases separated the two germline ends. The CDR3 extends over 16 amino acids. The CDR3 bases are TGTGCCAGCAGACGAGGGACTTTAGGGGCGAACAATGAGCAGTTCTTC. Translating it yields CASRRGTLGANNEQFF.

The chain carries TRBV4-2 and TRBJ1-6; maybe TRBD1 (5 bases). The CDR3 is made up of 16 amino acids. Germline CDR1 and CDR2: LGHNA and YNFKEQ. The ends were cut back, 0 bases at V and 13 bases at J, with 19 bases in the middle. Here the CDR3 reads CASSQDPGYRFLPLHF. The DNA of the CDR3 is TGTGCCAGCAGCCAAGATCCAGGCTACAGGTTTTTGCCCCTCCACTTT.

The rearrangement links TRBV12-3 or TRBV12-4 to TRBJ1-3, with D possibly TRBD1 on 6 matching bases. The CDR3 totals 15 residues. V lost 3 bases to trimming and J lost 4 bases, with 13 bases between them. The CDR3 protein is CASSFRTAVGNTIYF. The CDR3 DNA reads TGTGCCAGCAGTTTTCGGACAGCAGTCGGAAACACCATATATTTT.

This clonotype has ten or more counts. The J gene is TRBJ2-1, the V gene TRBV5-1, with no clear D. Trimming shortened V by 4 bases and J by 2 bases, and 7 bases separated the two germline ends. The germline CDR1 and CDR2 sequences are SGHRS and YFSETQ. The CDR3 contains 13 residues. The CDR3 DNA is TGCGCCAGCAGCCCCAGCGCCTACAATGAGCAGTTCTTC. Translation: CASSPSAYNEQFF.

There are a few counts of this clonotype. The chain carries TRBV7-9 and TRBJ2-3; maybe TRBD2 (6 bases). The CDR3 runs to 16 residues. V lost 2 bases to trimming and J lost 2 bases, with 14 bases between them. Germline V CDR1 and CDR2: SEHNR, FQNEAQ (reference sequence). Here the CDR3 DNA reads TGTGCCAGCAGCTTACAGAAGCGGGCGACCACAGATACGCAGTATTTT. This translates into CASSLQKRATTDTQYF.

About this clonotype: This sequence may be a read error, since a much larger clone differs from it by one base. V gene TRBV6-2 or TRBV6-3 combines with J gene TRBJ2-1; weak D call: TRBD2 (5 bases). Germline CDR1 MNHEY, CDR2 SVGEGT. Trimming left V 8 bases short and J 8 bases short, with 19 bases between. The CDR3 sequence is 14 residues long. Here the CDR3 reads CASGNREGRYEQFF. CDR3 DNA sequence: TGTGCCAGCGGCAACCGAGAGGGTCGATATGAGCAGTTCTTC.

The chain uses TRBV27 and TRBJ2-3; 11 bases map to TRBD2. The CDR3 runs 14 residues. V was clipped by 4 bases and J by 6 bases; unmatched bases: 3. CDR1 and CDR2 (germline): MNHEY, SMNVEV (reference sequence). Written as DNA, the CDR3 is TGTGCCAGCAGTTCTAGACTAGCGGGGGATACGCAGTATTTT. Protein sequence: CASSSRLAGDTQYF.

The chain links TRBV4-3 to TRBJ2-3; no clear D gene. The V gene's germline CDR1 is LGHNA and CDR2 YSLEER. Trimming stripped 8 bases from V and 0 bases from J, with 18 bases between. The CDR3 contains 16 residues. DNA of the CDR3: TGCGCCAGCTCTAGTAGTGCCGGTCCGAGCACAGATACGCAGTATTTT. Its protein is CASSSSAGPSTDTQYF.

This clonotype was picked up a small number of times. The chain carries TRBV7-9 and TRBJ2-1; D unresolved. Germline V CDR1 and CDR2: SEHNR, FQNEAQ (reference sequence). The CDR3 is 11 amino acids. Between the trimmed V and J ends, which lost 4 bases and 8 bases, there was a span of 6 bases. CDR3 sequence: CASSYSDEQFF. For the CDR3, the DNA is TGTGCCAGCAGCTACAGCGATGAGCAGTTCTTC.

In the case of this clonotype: A single base separates this from a much larger clone, so it may be a read error. The V and J genes are TRBV10-2 and TRBJ2-7; 9 positions match TRBD1. In germline, CDR1 is WSHSY, CDR2 SAAADI. CDR3 length: 11 residues. The CDR3 nucleotides read TGCGCCAGTACAGGGGGCTACGGGCAGTACTTC. Encoded protein: CASTGGYGQYF.

The table lists this clonotype with a few counts. The chain employs TRBV12-3 or TRBV12-4 and TRBJ1-1; D unresolved. Trimming stripped 4 bases from V and 3 bases from J, with 6 bases between. The CDR3 totals 12 residues. In DNA form, the CDR3 reads TGTGCCAGCAGTTCCCATCACACTGAAGCTTTCTTT. Translation gives CASSSHHTEAFF.

This clonotype came up a few times. The chain carries TRBV19 and TRBJ2-7; D ambiguous. Looked up from germline, CDR1 is LNHDA and CDR2 is SQIVND (reference sequence). V was cut by 8 bases and J by 3 bases, with 8 bases left in between. This CDR3 contains 11 residues. The CDR3, as DNA: TGTGCCAGTGGACCTTTCTACGAGCAGTACTTC. The encoded protein is CASGPFYEQYF.

This clonotype was observed many times. The chain recombines TRBV2 with TRBJ2-1; D call uncertain. The CDR3 covers 16 residues. CDR1 and CDR2 from the germline V gene are SNHLY and FYNNEI. The CDR3 DNA reads as TGTGCGAGTCCGACCCCAGTACCGAGCTCCTACAATGAGCAGTTCTTC. Protein: CASPTPVPSSYNEQFF.

The rearrangement joins TRBV7-9 to TRBJ2-4; the match to TRBD1 covers 7 bases. The CDR3 has 21 residues. Germline CDR1 is SEHNR and CDR2 is FQNEAQ (reference sequence). V was clipped by 4 bases and J by 0 bases; unmatched bases: 21. CDR3 in DNA: TGTGCCAGCAGCTCCCCGCCCCGAAAGGACAGGACAACTCTAGCCAAAAACATTCAGTACTTC. Its protein is CASSSPPRKDRTTLAKNIQYF.

This clonotype was seen at least ten times. The rearrangement joins TRBV4-3 to TRBJ1-4; D possibly corresponds to TRBD1 (5 bases). The V end lost 2 bases, the J end lost 8 bases, and 18 bases lay between the germline ends. Germline CDR1 is LGHNA and CDR2 is YSLEER. CDR3 length: 16 amino acids. Written as DNA, the CDR3 is TGCGCCAGCAGCCAATATACATCGGGGGTCGGCGAAAAACTGTTTTTT. Its protein is CASSQYTSGVGEKLFF.

This clonotype has at least ten counts. The rearrangement links TRBV20-1 to TRBJ1-6; no clear D. Trimming removed 2 bases at V and 2 bases at J, with 10 bases between. CDR3 size: 15 residues. Germline V CDR1 and CDR2: DFQATT, SNEGSKA (reference sequence). Here the CDR3 DNA reads TGCAGTGCTAGACACAGCTACACCTATAATTCACCCCTCCACTTT. Protein product: CSARHSYTYNSPLHF.

To note about this clonotype: Relative to the germline gene, one junction end is altered; a read error may explain this. The V gene is TRBV5-1, the J gene TRBJ1-2, with D possibly TRBD1 on 6 matching bases. Germline V gene sequence: CDR1 SGHRS, CDR2 YFSETQ. CDR3 length: 14 amino acids. CDR3 protein: CASSLEGDNYGYTF. The DNA of the CDR3 is TGTGCCAGCAGCTTGGAGGGGGACAACTATGGCTACACCTTC. Together with reference TRBV5-1 and TRBJ1-2, the CDR3 gives the full variable domain: KAGVTQTPRYLIKTRGQQVTLSCSPISGHRSVSWYQQTPGQGLQFLFEYFSETQRNKGNFPGRFSGRQFSNSRSEMNVSTLELGDSALYLCASSLEGDNYGYTFGSGTRLTVV.

This clonotype occurred once. J is TRBJ1-2 and V is TRBV4-3; 8 nucleotides match TRBD1. The CDR3 sequence is 16 residues long. After removal of 2 bases from V and 4 bases from J, the junction contained 9 bases not matched to a gene. Germline CDR1 is LGHNA and CDR2 is YSLEER. In DNA, the CDR3 is TGCGCCAGCAGCCAAAATAGGTACAGGGGGGGCTATGGCTACACCTTC. Translation: CASSQNRYRGGYGYTF.

The V gene is TRBV14, the J gene TRBJ2-2; D is ambiguous. CDR3 length: 16 amino acids. V was pared by 0 bases and J by 2 bases, with 10 bases between. CDR1 and CDR2 (germline): SGHDN, FVKESK. CDR3 amino acids: CASSQEGSYNTGELFF. The CDR3 DNA follows: TGTGCCAGCAGCCAAGAGGGCAGCTACAACACCGGGGAGCTGTTTTTT.

At least ten counts were recorded for this clonotype. The junction differs from germline at one of its ends, possibly a read error. The V gene is TRBV7-7, the J gene TRBJ1-1, with 12 bases fitting TRBD1. From germline, CDR1 is SSHAT and CDR2 FNYEAQ (reference sequence). The CDR3 extends over 19 amino acids. The chain's CDR3 is CASSLRGQGAPRTNTEAFF. CDR3 in DNA: TGTGCTAGCAGCTTACGGGGACAGGGGGCGCCCAGAACCAACACTGAAGCTTTCTTT.

This clonotype was found many times. This sequence joins TRBV28 and TRBJ1-1; D is uncertain. Trimming cost V 2 bases and J 8 bases, with 9 bases left between them. Germline-derived CDR1 and CDR2 are MDHEN and SYDVKM. The CDR3 loop spans 12 amino acids. The DNA for the CDR3 is TGTGCCAGCAGTTTAGTGGGCAGGGAAGCTTTCTTT. It codes for CASSLVGREAFF.

This clonotype occurred many times. The chain combines TRBV6-1 with TRBJ2-7; 7 bases match TRBD1. J gave up 1 base and V 6 bases, and 12 bases lay outside the gene matches. This CDR3 contains 16 residues. Germline V gene data show CDR1 as MNHNS and CDR2 as SASEGT. The CDR3 region is CASRAGQVARSYEQYF. CDR3 in DNA: TGTGCCAGCAGAGCCGGACAGGTAGCGAGGTCCTACGAGCAGTACTTC.

At least ten counts were recorded for this clonotype. This chain connects TRBV7-9 to TRBJ1-4, with TRBD1 identical over 8 bases. Germline-derived CDR1 and CDR2 are SEHNR and FQNEAQ (reference sequence). CDR3 length: 16 residues. V was clipped by 5 bases and J by 0 bases; unmatched bases: 5. Here the CDR3 reads CASSLPGQATNEKLFF. DNA of the CDR3: TGTGCCAGCAGCCTACCGGGACAGGCAACTAATGAAAAACTGTTTTTT.

This clonotype was picked up a small number of times. This chain links TRBV12-3 or TRBV12-4 with TRBJ1-3; D remains ambiguous. The CDR3 extends over 17 amino acids. V lost 4 bases and J 0 bases, leaving 16 bases between the germline ends. The CDR3 bases are TGTGCCAGCAGTTACCCTGGAATAGACTCCTCTGGAAACACCATATATTTT. Translating it yields CASSYPGIDSSGNTIYF.

This clonotype was observed many times. V gene TRBV4-3 combines with J gene TRBJ1-1; possible D gene TRBD1, 5 bases. The length of the CDR3 is 15 residues. The germline CDR1 and CDR2 sequences are LGHNA and YSLEER. Trimming removed 4 bases from V and 5 bases from J, with 17 bases in between. CDR3 sequence (DNA): TGCGCCAGCAGCCCAGCGTCAGGGAGGGGTACTGAAGCTTTCTTT. Its protein is CASSPASGRGTEAFF.

The chain joins TRBV3-1 to TRBJ1-2; 7 nucleotides align to TRBD1. Losses at the gene ends were 1 base for V and 0 bases for J; bases not matched to a gene: 5. The germline V gene has CDR1 LGHDT and CDR2 YNNKEL (reference sequence). The CDR3 runs to 16 residues. CDR3 in amino acids: CASSQGQGKANYGYTF. In nucleotides, the CDR3 is TGTGCCAGCAGCCAAGGACAGGGAAAAGCTAACTATGGCTACACCTTC.

This clonotype was counted between two and nine times. V gene TRBV19 combines with J gene TRBJ2-7, with D unclear. The CDR3 contains 14 residues. Germline V lookup: CDR1 LNHDA, CDR2 SQIVND (reference sequence). Trimming pared 3 bases from V and 2 bases from J, leaving 11 bases between. CDR3 sequence: CASSITGRTYEQYF. The CDR3 DNA follows: TGTGCCAGTAGTATTACGGGCAGAACCTACGAGCAGTACTTC.

This clonotype showed up many times. The rearrangement links TRBV7-3 to TRBJ2-5; weak D call: TRBD1 (5 bases). Trimming stripped 4 bases from V and 5 bases from J, with 11 bases between. CDR1 is SGHTA and CDR2 is FQGTGA in the germline V gene. CDR3 length equals 13 residues. CDR3 nucleotide sequence: TGTGCCAGCAGCTCAGGGTATTCGGAGACCCAGTACTTC. Translation gives CASSSGYSETQYF.